Each of the 7 T cell receptor beta chains below was sequenced from the same sample in a study of identical twins. TCRdb processed the 5' RACE reads anew with MiXCR; each CDR3 protein has one entry. Here the sample spans roughly 770,000 distinct CDR3 sequences, 15% to 20% being singletons. These data are also associated with another study on T cells expressing NK-cell markers.

The sequencing input was PBMCs. Receptor source: a woman aged 18-29 years in good health.

This clonotype was counted many times. The chain is built from TRBV12-3 or TRBV12-4 and TRBJ2-3; D possibly corresponds to TRBD2 (6 bases). Between the trimmed V and J ends, which lost 0 bases and 2 bases, there was a span of 12 bases. The CDR3 has 16 residues. The CDR3 nucleotides are TGTGCCAGCAGTTTAGCGGGCGGGAAAGACACAGATACGCAGTATTTT. It specifies CASSLAGGKDTDTQYF.

As concerns this clonotype: This may come from a read error, since a much larger clone is one base off. V is TRBV24-1 and J is TRBJ2-1; D gene ambiguous. CDR1 KGHDR and CDR2 SFDVKD come from the germline V gene. The CDR3 has 13 amino acids. The DNA of the CDR3 is TGTGCCACCAGTGATGCAACCTACAGTGAGCAGTTCTTC. This codes for CATSDATYSEQFF.

In its sample, this clonotype was seen a few times. This sequence joins TRBV15 and TRBJ1-1; 7 nucleotides agree with TRBD1. With 3 bases clipped from V and 6 bases from J, the junction kept 7 bases outside the gene matches. This CDR3 is built from 14 residues. The V gene's germline CDR1 is LNHNV and CDR2 YYDKDF (reference sequence). The CDR3 DNA is TGTGCCACCAGCAGCGATACGACAGGGCCTGAAGCTTTCTTT. It codes for CATSSDTTGPEAFF.

CDR3 sequence: CSATSGWGNNEQFF. The CDR3 nucleotides read TGCAGTGCTACTAGCGGGTGGGGCAACAATGAGCAGTTCTTC. The chain employs TRBV20-1 and TRBJ2-1; 8 nucleotides align to TRBD2. In germline, CDR1 is DFQATT, CDR2 SNEGSKA (reference sequence). This CDR3 is 14 amino acids long. J gave up 5 bases and V 4 bases, and 7 bases lay outside the gene matches.

The table lists this clonotype with a few counts. J is TRBJ2-5 and V is TRBV5-1; 9 nucleotides agree with TRBD1. The CDR3 totals 13 residues. The germline gives CDR1 SGHRS, CDR2 YFSETQ. V trimming: 7 bases; J trimming: 3 bases; junction bases outside the gene matches: 4. CDR3 sequence: CASARTGEETQYF. Here the CDR3 DNA reads TGCGCCAGCGCCAGGACAGGGGAAGAGACCCAGTACTTC.

This clonotype was seen more than once but under ten times. The chain links TRBV30 to TRBJ2-3, with TRBD2 identical over 7 bases. The germline gives CDR1 GTSNPN, CDR2 SVGIG (reference sequence). The CDR3 has 13 amino acids. The V gene end was trimmed by 4 bases and the J gene end by 5 bases; junction bases not matched to a gene: 6. The CDR3 here is CAWITSVKDTQYF. CDR3 sequence (DNA): TGTGCCTGGATTACTAGCGTCAAAGATACGCAGTATTTT. The full variable domain, rest sourced from reference TRBV30 and TRBJ2-3, is SQTIHQWPATLVQPVGSPLSLECTVEGTSNPNLYWYRQAAGRGLQLLFYSVGIGQISSEVPQNLSASRPQDRQFILSSKKLLLSDSGFYLCAWITSVKDTQYFGPGTRLTVL.

The V and J genes are TRBV20-1 and TRBJ2-1; 7 bases match TRBD2. Per the germline V gene, CDR1 is DFQATT and CDR2 is SNEGSKA (reference sequence). V trimming: 6 bases; J trimming: 8 bases; junction bases outside the gene matches: 13. The CDR3 consists of 14 residues. CDR3 in DNA: TGCAGTGCCCCTCTCGCGGGGGTTGTCTATGAGCAGTTCTTC. This gives the protein CSAPLAGVVYEQFF.